This TCR beta chain was documented in a study of cytomegalovirus exposure and HLA in healthy donors. PCR employed 60 Vbeta and 13 Jbeta primers. This table comes from immunoSEQ multiplex PCR, and its TCRdb copy is limited to in-frame clones, with some not included. The sample shows about 110,000 clones, over 80% of them seen only once. Germline CDR1 reads LGHNT; CDR2 reads FRNRAP. V was trimmed by 1 base and J by 4 bases, leaving 13 bases between them. The CDR3 is 16 residues long. The V call is TRBV12-5, the J call TRBJ1-4; D may be TRBD1 (5 bases). The TCR originated in a man aged 25-45 years in good health and CMV-seropositive. Material: PBMCs. The CDR3 region is CASGLALTAHNEKLFF. The CDR3 coding sequence is TGTGCTAGTGGTTTGGCCCTGACAGCTCATAATGAAAAACTGTTTTTT.